This TCR beta chain was captured in a study of cytomegalovirus exposure and HLA in healthy donors. The PCR employed 60 Vbeta primers together with 13 Jbeta primers. Repertoires were generated with immunoSEQ multiplex PCR, while TCRdb's copy carries only in-frame clones and drops some. The sample shows about 200,000 clones, over 60% of them seen only once. Trimming stripped 2 bases from V and 8 bases from J, with 15 bases between. CDR3 length: 15 residues. CDR1 and CDR2 from the germline V gene are MNHEY and SMNVEV (reference sequence). The V gene is TRBV27, the J gene TRBJ1-4; D is perhaps TRBD1 (6 bases). Source material: PBMCs. The sequence was collected from a man between 18 and 35 years old in good health and CMV-seronegative. CDR3: CASSLRTVGSEKLFF. In DNA, the CDR3 is TGTGCCAGCAGTTTAAGGACAGTTGGATCCGAAAAACTGTTTTTT.